This TCR beta chain was retrieved from a study of blood T cell repertoires in COVID-19. Looking at the study overall: The United States, Italy and Spain supplied acute and convalescent COVID-19 samples.

Germline CDR1 is SGHTA and CDR2 is FQGNSA. The CDR3 totals 13 residues. Trimming removed 6 bases at V and 5 bases at J, with 13 bases between. Participants had their cohort set by participant-reported clinical history. Original processing notes: For nucleated cells, counts were estimated from reference gene primer amplification. Clones were read by immunoSEQ multiplex PCR, and TCRdb kept only the in-frame ones, dropping some. The V and J calls and clone size come from that table; D and trimming were worked out from the DNA. The table records roughly 300,000 clones, nearly 90% of them present only once.

Sequenced sample: PBMCs or T cells enriched from blood (not recorded which). V and J are TRBV7-2 and TRBJ2-5; the D is unclear. This TCR was sampled from a woman aged 25-40 years who had recovered from COVID-19. DNA for the CDR3: TGTGCCAGCAGACGTAGCATCGGGGAGACCCAGTACTTC. Protein: CASRRSIGETQYF. Complete variable domain (other parts from reference TRBV7-2 and TRBJ2-5): GAGVSQSPSNKVTEKGKDVELRCDPISGHTALYWYRQSLGQGLEFLIYFQGNSAPDKSGLPSDRFSAERTGGSVSTLTIQRTQQEDSAVYLCASRRSIGETQYFGPGTRLLVL.